This entry lists 22 T cell receptor beta chains sequenced from one sample in a study of T cell repertoires in cytomegalovirus infection. MiXCR was run by TCRdb on the reads, yielding one entry per CDR3 protein. The data show some 310,000 distinct CDR3 sequences, 20% to 25% seen once. What these receptors recognize is not known. The sequences come from cultured PBMCs, collected from culture after CMV antigen stimulation. The receptors shown here come from a human donor in good health (CMV status not recorded). Some clones in this sample may be carry-over from other donors' samples.

This clonotype has just a few counts. The chain combines TRBV7-6 with TRBJ2-7; the D gene is possibly TRBD2 (5 bases). The CDR3 has 14 residues. Between the trimmed V and J ends, which lost 1 base and 5 bases, there was a span of 12 bases. The germline gives CDR1 SGHVS, CDR2 FNYEAQ. The CDR3 region is CASSLGTAAHEQYF. The CDR3, as DNA: TGTGCCAGCAGCTTAGGAACAGCGGCCCACGAGCAGTACTTC.

The chain employs TRBV19 and TRBJ1-1, with 10 positions matching TRBD1. Looked up from germline, CDR1 is LNHDA and CDR2 is SQIVND (reference sequence). J gave up 3 bases and V 7 bases, and 11 bases lay outside the gene matches. CDR3 length: 16 residues. The CDR3 sequence: CASTNSGTGEYTEAFF. CDR3 DNA: TGTGCCAGTACCAACTCCGGGACAGGGGAGTACACTGAAGCTTTCTTT.

This clonotype was counted at least ten times. V is TRBV7-6 and J is TRBJ2-3; tentative D call: TRBD2 (6 bases). CDR3 length: 16 residues. V was clipped by 1 base and J by 0 bases, with 11 bases between them. CDR1 is SGHVS and CDR2 is FNYEAQ in the germline V gene. CDR3 DNA: TGTGCCAGCAGCTTAGGGCTAGGAGGGAGCACAGATACGCAGTATTTT. Translated, it gives CASSLGLGGSTDTQYF.

The chain employs TRBV7-9 and TRBJ2-2; 16 nucleotides align to TRBD2. With 4 bases clipped from V and 6 bases from J, the junction kept 5 bases outside the gene matches. Germline V CDR1 and CDR2: SEHNR, FQNEAQ (reference sequence). The CDR3 spans 17 residues. The CDR3, as DNA: TGTGCCAGCAGCTCGGGACTAGCGGGAGGGACTCCCGGGGAGCTGTTTTTT. Translated, it gives CASSSGLAGGTPGELFF.

The chain carries TRBV7-6 and TRBJ2-1, with 10 bases fitting TRBD2. The CDR3 sequence is 17 residues long. V shed 1 base, J shed 2 bases, and the junction held 5 bases outside the gene matches. The V gene's germline CDR1 is SGHVS and CDR2 FNYEAQ. The CDR3 DNA reads TGTGCCAGCAGCTTAGTAGGAAGCGGGGGGGCCTACAATGAGCAGTTCTTC. This codes for CASSLVGSGGAYNEQFF.

This clonotype was seen a few times. The CDR3 is CSASSSGNEQFF. CDR3 bases: TGCAGTGCTAGTAGTAGCGGCAATGAGCAGTTCTTC. J is TRBJ2-1 and V is TRBV20-1; possibly TRBD2 for D (6 bases). The V end lost 3 bases, the J end lost 6 bases, and 9 bases lay between the germline ends. Germline assignment: CDR1 DFQATT and CDR2 SNEGSKA (reference sequence). This CDR3 comprises 12 residues.

This clonotype was seen more than once but under ten times. The rearrangement uses TRBV7-8 and TRBJ1-1; TRBD1 matches 9 bases. The CDR3 sequence is 13 residues long. The ends lost 6 bases at V and 4 bases at J; junction bases unmatched: 3. Germline lookup yields CDR1 SGHVS and CDR2 FQNEAQ. DNA for the CDR3: TGTGCCAGCAGGGACAGGGGTGGCACTGAAGCTTTCTTT. This codes for CASRDRGGTEAFF.

This clonotype was picked up many times. The chain recombines TRBV7-2 with TRBJ1-5; D gene uncertain. CDR3 length: 13 residues. Germline lookup yields CDR1 SGHTA and CDR2 FQGNSA. Between the trimmed V and J ends, which lost 1 base and 6 bases, there was a span of 7 bases. The chain's CDR3 is CASSLGAGQPQHF. The CDR3 DNA follows: TGTGCCAGCAGCTTAGGGGCTGGTCAGCCCCAGCATTTT.

This clonotype was counted at least ten times. The rearrangement uses TRBV11-1 and TRBJ1-1, with D possibly being TRBD1 (5 bases). The CDR3 covers 13 residues. Trimming took 1 base from V and 5 from J, leaving 8 bases between them. Germline V gene lookup returns CDR1 SGHAT and CDR2 FQDESV (reference sequence). CDR3 nucleotide sequence: TGTGCCAGCAGCTTAGTACGGGGGACTGAAGCTTTCTTT. It yields the protein CASSLVRGTEAFF.

This clonotype was seen many times. The chain combines TRBV7-2 with TRBJ1-6; the D gene is possibly TRBD1 (6 bases). CDR1 and CDR2 (germline): SGHTA, FQGNSA. V lost 1 base and J 9 bases, leaving 10 bases between the germline ends. The CDR3 totals 14 residues. The CDR3 region has the DNA TGTGCCAGCAGCTTAGGTTGGGGGCGTTCACCCCTCCACTTT. Protein sequence: CASSLGWGRSPLHF.

This clonotype was detected a few times. This CDR3 reads CASSLGPGAGNTEAFF. CDR3 nucleotide sequence: TGTGCCAGCAGCTTGGGGCCAGGGGCGGGGAACACTGAAGCTTTCTTT. The V and J genes are TRBV5-4 and TRBJ1-1; D is perhaps TRBD1 (6 bases). The germline gives CDR1 SGHNT, CDR2 YYREEE (reference sequence). V was trimmed by 0 bases and J by 1 base, leaving 13 bases between them. The CDR3 sequence is 16 residues long.

This clonotype was seen at least ten times. The gene calls are TRBV12-3 or TRBV12-4 and TRBJ1-2; D is ambiguous. V lost 4 bases and J 4 bases, leaving 4 bases between the germline ends. The CDR3 extends over 11 amino acids. The CDR3 loop reads CASSSLYGYTF. For the CDR3, the DNA is TGTGCCAGCAGTTCCCTCTATGGCTACACCTTC.

This clonotype was observed at least ten times. The chain joins TRBV6-1 to TRBJ1-2; D gene uncertain. This CDR3 contains 13 residues. The germline V gene has CDR1 MNHNS and CDR2 SASEGT. The ends were cut back, 4 bases at V and 7 bases at J, with 13 bases in the middle. The CDR3 coding sequence is TGTGCCAGCAGTGTCGCAGGCGGGAGTGGCTACACCTTC. Residues: CASSVAGGSGYTF.

This clonotype occurred once. The chain has TRBV6-2 or TRBV6-3 and TRBJ2-1; no reliable D call. V shed 6 bases and J shed 1 base, with 4 bases lying between them. Germline-derived CDR1 and CDR2 are MNHEY and SVGEGT. CDR3 length equals 12 residues. CDR3 amino acids: CASRESYNEQFF. CDR3 bases: TGTGCCAGCAGGGAATCCTACAATGAGCAGTTCTTC.

This clonotype showed up just a few times. The rearrangement links TRBV12-3 or TRBV12-4 to TRBJ1-1, with D possibly TRBD1 on 5 matching bases. V gave up 6 bases and J gave up 4 bases, with 15 bases separating them. The CDR3 runs to 14 residues. CDR3 protein: CASRPPRVGTEAFF. In DNA, the CDR3 is TGTGCCAGCAGACCCCCCAGGGTTGGCACTGAAGCTTTCTTT.

CDR3 coding DNA: TGTGCCAGCAGCTTTAATGTGGAGCGCGTCACCTTC. Amino acids: CASSFNVERVTF. The chain joins TRBV7-6 to TRBJ1-2; unclear D gene. V was pared by 3 bases and J by 13 bases, with 15 bases between. Germline V gene data show CDR1 as SGHVS and CDR2 as FNYEAQ. The CDR3 length is 12 residues.

The rearrangement uses TRBV23-1 and TRBJ2-7; D perhaps matches TRBD1 (6 bases). TRBV23-1 is annotated as an ORF whose role is uncertain. The length of the CDR3 is 17 residues. The V gene lost 1 base and the J gene lost 0 bases, with 16 bases spanning the gap. In DNA, the CDR3 is TGCGCCAGCAGTCAATTCGGACAGTTGGTGGACTCCTACGAGCAGTACGTC. Translating gives CASSQFGQLVDSYEQYV.

The J gene is TRBJ2-3, the V gene TRBV19; tentatively, D is TRBD1 (5 bases). The germline CDR1 and CDR2 sequences are LNHDA and SQIVND (reference sequence). CDR3 length equals 15 residues. Deletions cut 3 bases from V and 6 bases from J, with 16 bases between. Here the CDR3 reads CASSIAGHAPDTQYF. CDR3 coding DNA: TGTGCCAGTAGTATCGCAGGGCATGCCCCCGATACGCAGTATTTT. The full variable domain, with the rest looked up from reference TRBV19 and TRBJ2-3, is DGGITQSPKYLFRKEGQNVTLSCEQNLNHDAMYWYRQDPGQGLRLIYYSQIVNDFQKGDIAEGYSVSREKKESFPLTVTSAQKNPTAFYLCASSIAGHAPDTQYFGPGTRLTVL.

This clonotype was counted once. V and J are TRBV28 and TRBJ2-3, with 8 nucleotides matching TRBD1. The CDR3 spans 14 residues. The germline V gene has CDR1 MDHEN and CDR2 SYDVKM. Trimming took 10 bases from V and 5 from J; bases not matched to a gene: 11. CDR3 nucleotides: TGTGCCACCCAACGAACTACAGGGGGAGATACGCAGTATTTT. This gives the protein CATQRTTGGDTQYF.

This clonotype has just a few counts. V is TRBV10-3 and J is TRBJ1-2; D unresolved. The CDR3 extends over 13 amino acids. With 4 bases removed from V and 4 bases from J, the gap between germline ends came to 10 bases. The germline gives CDR1 ENHRY, CDR2 SYGVKD. CDR3 region: CAISGRAGYGYTF. In DNA, the CDR3 is TGTGCCATCAGTGGGAGGGCCGGCTATGGCTACACCTTC.

This clonotype appeared a few times. The chain has TRBV19 and TRBJ2-4, with D tentatively TRBD2 (5 bases). CDR1 is LNHDA, CDR2 SQIVND, per germline (reference sequence). V lost 4 bases and J 0 bases, leaving 10 bases between the germline ends. This CDR3 contains 15 residues. The CDR3, as DNA: TGTGCCAGTAGTACATTAGGACTAGCCAAAAACATTCAGTACTTC. This encodes CASSTLGLAKNIQYF.

This clonotype was recorded a few times. The rearrangement joins TRBV28 to TRBJ1-5, with a weak D call TRBD1 (5 bases). The length of the CDR3 is 14 residues. Germline CDR1 MDHEN, CDR2 SYDVKM. The germline V and J ends were trimmed by 6 bases and 3 bases, with 12 bases remaining between them. CDR3 coding DNA: TGTGCCAGCAGGCAACAGGTCTTCAATCAGCCCCAGCATTTT. It is translated as CASRQQVFNQPQHF.